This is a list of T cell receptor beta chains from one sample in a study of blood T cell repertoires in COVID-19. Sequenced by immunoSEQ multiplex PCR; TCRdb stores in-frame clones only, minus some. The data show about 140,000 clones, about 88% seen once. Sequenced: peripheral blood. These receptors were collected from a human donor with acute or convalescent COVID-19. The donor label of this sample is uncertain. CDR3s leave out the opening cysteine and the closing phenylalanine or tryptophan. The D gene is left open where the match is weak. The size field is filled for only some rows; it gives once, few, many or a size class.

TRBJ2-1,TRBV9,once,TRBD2,ASSERGGTSPF
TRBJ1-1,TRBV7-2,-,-,ASSPHLRNTEAF
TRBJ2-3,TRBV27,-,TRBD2,ASSPGTSARYRDTQY
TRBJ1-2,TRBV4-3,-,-,ASSQELGQRFYGYT
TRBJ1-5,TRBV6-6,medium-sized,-,ASSYSSQGDQPQH
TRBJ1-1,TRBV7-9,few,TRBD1,ASSHRGTEAF
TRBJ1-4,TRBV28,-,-,ATFNEKLF
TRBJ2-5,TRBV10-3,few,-,AISDKFSQETQY
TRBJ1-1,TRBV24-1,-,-,ATSDSLRGDTEAF
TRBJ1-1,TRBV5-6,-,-,ASSLDSGRGTEAF
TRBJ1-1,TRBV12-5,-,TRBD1,ASGLVRNRGTTGNTEAF
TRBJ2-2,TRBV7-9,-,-,ASSPPPRLGSGLF
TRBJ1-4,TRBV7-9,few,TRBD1,ASSLGQGNEKLF
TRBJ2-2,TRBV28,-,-,ASRVQGFTGELF
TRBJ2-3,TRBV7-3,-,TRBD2,ASSSGLAGHTDTQY
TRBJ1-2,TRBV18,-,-,ASSPSIQPRGYT
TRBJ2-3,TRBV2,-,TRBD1,ARGQGSVDTQY
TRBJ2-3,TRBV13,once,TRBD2,ASSPGTSEADTQY
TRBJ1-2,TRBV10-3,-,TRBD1,AISESSRDRGGYGYT
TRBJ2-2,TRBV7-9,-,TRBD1,ASSRDRAGGGELF
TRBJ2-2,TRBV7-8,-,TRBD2,ASSRTSGHANTGELF
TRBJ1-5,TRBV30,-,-,AWSASDQPQH
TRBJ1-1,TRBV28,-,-,ASSFRNTEAF
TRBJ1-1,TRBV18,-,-,ASSPISTEAF
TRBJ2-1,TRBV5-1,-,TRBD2,ASSRAGVNNEQF
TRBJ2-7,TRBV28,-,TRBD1,ASRVTGGYEQY
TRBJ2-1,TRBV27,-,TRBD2,ASSPKREGDNEQF
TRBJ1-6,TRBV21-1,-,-,ASSKTRPDRGWLWDSPLH
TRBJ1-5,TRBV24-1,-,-,ATSDSGKPQH
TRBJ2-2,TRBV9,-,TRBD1,ASSVVDRGPGELF
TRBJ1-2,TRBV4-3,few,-,ASSQAGNYGYT
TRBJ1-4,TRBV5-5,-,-,ASSLVREGEKLF
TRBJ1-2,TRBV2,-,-,ASSAGIGYT
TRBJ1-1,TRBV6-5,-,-,ASSLYSNTEAF
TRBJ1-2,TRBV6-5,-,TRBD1,ASSRGTEDYGYT
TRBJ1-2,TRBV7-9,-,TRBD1,ASSLGTGGNGYT
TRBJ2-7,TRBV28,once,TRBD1,ASSLSGDRRLRSEQY
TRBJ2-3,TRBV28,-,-,ASSSQGTDTQY
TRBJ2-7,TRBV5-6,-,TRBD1,ASSPDRGLSYEQY
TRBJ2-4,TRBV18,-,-,ASSPILAKNIQY
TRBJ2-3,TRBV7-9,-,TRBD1,ASSLAGQGRDTQY
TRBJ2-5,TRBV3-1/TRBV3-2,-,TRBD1,ASSPSDVLTGMGGETQY
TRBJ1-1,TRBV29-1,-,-,SAQGGYTEAF